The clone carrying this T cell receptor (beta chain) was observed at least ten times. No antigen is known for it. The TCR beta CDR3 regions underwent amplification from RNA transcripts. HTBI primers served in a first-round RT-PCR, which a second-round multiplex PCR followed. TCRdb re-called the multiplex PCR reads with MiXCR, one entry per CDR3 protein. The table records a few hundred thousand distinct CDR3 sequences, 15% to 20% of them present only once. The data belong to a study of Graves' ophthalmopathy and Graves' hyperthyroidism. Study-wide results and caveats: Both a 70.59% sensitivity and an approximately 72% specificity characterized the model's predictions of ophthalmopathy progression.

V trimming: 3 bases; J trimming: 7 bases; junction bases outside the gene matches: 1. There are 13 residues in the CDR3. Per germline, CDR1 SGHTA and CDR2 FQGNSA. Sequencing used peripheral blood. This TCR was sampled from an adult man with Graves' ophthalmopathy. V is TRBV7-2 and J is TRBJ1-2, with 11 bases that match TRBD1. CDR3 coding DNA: TGTGCCAGCAGCTTTGGACAGGGGGCTGGCTACACCTTC. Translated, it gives CASSFGQGAGYTF.